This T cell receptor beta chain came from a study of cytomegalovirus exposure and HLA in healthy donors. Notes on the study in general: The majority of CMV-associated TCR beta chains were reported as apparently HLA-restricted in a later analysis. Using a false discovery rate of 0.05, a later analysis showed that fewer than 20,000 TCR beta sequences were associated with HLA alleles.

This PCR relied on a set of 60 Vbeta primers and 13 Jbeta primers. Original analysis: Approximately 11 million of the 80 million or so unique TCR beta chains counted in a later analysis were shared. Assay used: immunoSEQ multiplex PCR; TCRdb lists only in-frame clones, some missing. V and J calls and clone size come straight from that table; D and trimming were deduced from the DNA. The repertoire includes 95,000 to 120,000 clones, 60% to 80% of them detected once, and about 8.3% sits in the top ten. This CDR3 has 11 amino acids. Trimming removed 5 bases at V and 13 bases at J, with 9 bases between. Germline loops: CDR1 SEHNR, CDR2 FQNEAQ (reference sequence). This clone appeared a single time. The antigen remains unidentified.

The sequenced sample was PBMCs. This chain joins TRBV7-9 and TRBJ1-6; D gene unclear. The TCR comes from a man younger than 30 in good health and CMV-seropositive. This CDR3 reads CASSRGGPLHF. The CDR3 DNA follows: TGTGCCAGCAGCCGCGGCGGGCCCCTCCACTTT.